This T cell receptor (beta chain) is from a study of cytomegalovirus exposure and HLA in healthy donors. Broader study findings: In a later analysis, the majority of CMV-associated beta chains seemingly showed HLA restriction.

After removal of 4 bases from V and 6 bases from J, the junction contained 6 bases not matched to a gene. Germline V gives CDR1 SGHRS, CDR2 YFSETQ. CDR3 size: 14 residues. Primers: 60 Vbeta forward and 13 Jbeta reverse. Libraries were prepared by immunoSEQ multiplex PCR; TCRdb keeps only in-frame clonotypes and omits some of them. The profile shows 120,000 or so clones, around 80% of them singletons. As for this clone: Its target is unknown.

The chain joins TRBV5-1 to TRBJ1-2; 10 nucleotides agree with TRBD1. The specimen sequenced was PBMCs. This TCR was recovered from a female donor in good health and CMV-seronegative. The CDR3 DNA follows: TGCGCCAGCAGCCTGTCCGGGACAGGGGATGGCTACACCTTC. Residues: CASSLSGTGDGYTF.